The next 2 T cell receptor beta chains were all read from a single sample in a study of T cells in Graves' hyperthyroidism and ophthalmopathy. The TCR beta CDR3 regions underwent amplification using RNA transcripts as the source. The HTBI primer set served for first-round RT-PCR of the TCR CDR3. TCRdb passed the multiplex PCR reads through MiXCR, listing each CDR3 protein once. The table shows a few hundred thousand distinct CDR3 sequences, with roughly an eighth occurring only once. The sample consisted of blood. The receptors come from a woman aged 18-30 years with Graves' hyperthyroidism.

This clonotype was counted ten times or more. The gene calls are TRBV30 and TRBJ1-5; 11 bases line up with TRBD1. Trimming removed 1 base from V and 4 bases from J; junction bases left unmatched: 3. The CDR3 runs to 15 residues. The V gene's germline CDR1 is GTSNPN and CDR2 SVGIG (reference sequence). CDR3 coding DNA: TGTGCCTGGAGTGGTGGACAGGGGGCGAATCAGCCCCAGCATTTT. Its translation: CAWSGGQGANQPQHF.

This clonotype was recorded a few times. The chain combines TRBV5-1 with TRBJ2-7; D possibly corresponds to TRBD1 (5 bases). V was shortened by 5 bases and J by 6 bases, with 18 bases between the two germline ends. CDR1 is SGHRS and CDR2 is YFSETQ in the germline V gene. The CDR3 contains 14 residues. The CDR3 sequence is CASSFGPQGGEQYF. The DNA for the CDR3 is TGCGCCAGCAGTTTTGGCCCCCAGGGTGGCGAGCAGTACTTC.